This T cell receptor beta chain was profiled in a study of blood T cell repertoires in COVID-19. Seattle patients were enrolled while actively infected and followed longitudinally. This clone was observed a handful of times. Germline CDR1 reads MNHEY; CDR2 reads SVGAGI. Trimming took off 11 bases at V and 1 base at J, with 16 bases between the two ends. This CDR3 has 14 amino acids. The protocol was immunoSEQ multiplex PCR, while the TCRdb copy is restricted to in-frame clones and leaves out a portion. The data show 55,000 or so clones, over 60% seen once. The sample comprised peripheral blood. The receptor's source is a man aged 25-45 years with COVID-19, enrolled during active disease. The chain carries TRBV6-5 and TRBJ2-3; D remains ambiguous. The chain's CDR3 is CAGSFLQGTDTQYF. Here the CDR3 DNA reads TGTGCCGGCTCCTTCTTGCAGGGCACAGATACGCAGTATTTT.